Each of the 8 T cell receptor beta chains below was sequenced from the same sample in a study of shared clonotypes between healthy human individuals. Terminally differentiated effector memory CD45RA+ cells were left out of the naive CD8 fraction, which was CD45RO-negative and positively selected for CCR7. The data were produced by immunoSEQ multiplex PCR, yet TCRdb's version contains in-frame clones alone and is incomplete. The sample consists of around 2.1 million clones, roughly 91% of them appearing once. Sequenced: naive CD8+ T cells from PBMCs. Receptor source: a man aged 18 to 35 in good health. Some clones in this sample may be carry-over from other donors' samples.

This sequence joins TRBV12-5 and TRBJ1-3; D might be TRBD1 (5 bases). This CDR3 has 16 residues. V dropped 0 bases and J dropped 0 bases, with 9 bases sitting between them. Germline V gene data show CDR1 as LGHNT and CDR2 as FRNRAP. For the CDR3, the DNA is TGTGCTAGTGGTTTGGTAGTTCAGGGCTCTGGAAACACCATATATTTT. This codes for CASGLVVQGSGNTIYF.

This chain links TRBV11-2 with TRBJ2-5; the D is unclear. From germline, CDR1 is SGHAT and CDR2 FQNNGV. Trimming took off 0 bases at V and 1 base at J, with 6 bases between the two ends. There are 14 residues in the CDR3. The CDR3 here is CASSLESGQETQYF. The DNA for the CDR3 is TGTGCCAGCAGCTTAGAGTCAGGCCAAGAGACCCAGTACTTC.

CDR3 nucleotide sequence: TGTGCCAGCAGCTTCCTAGCGGGAGCGAAGTACGAGCAGTACTTC. Amino acids: CASSFLAGAKYEQYF. The rearrangement joins TRBV6-1 to TRBJ2-7, with TRBD2 matching 10 bases. V lost 6 bases to trimming and J lost 4 bases; unmatched junction nucleotides: 9. The germline CDR1 and CDR2 sequences are MNHNS and SASEGT. The CDR3 contains 15 residues.

The CDR3 sequence is CASSYSGAALSEQFF. The CDR3 region has the DNA TGTGCCAGCAGTTACTCAGGCGCGGCCCTAAGTGAGCAGTTCTTC. The chain uses TRBV6-5 and TRBJ2-1; D is undetermined. The CDR3 consists of 15 residues. The V end lost 0 bases, the J end lost 9 bases, and 15 bases lay between the germline ends. CDR1 MNHEY and CDR2 SVGAGI come from the germline V gene.

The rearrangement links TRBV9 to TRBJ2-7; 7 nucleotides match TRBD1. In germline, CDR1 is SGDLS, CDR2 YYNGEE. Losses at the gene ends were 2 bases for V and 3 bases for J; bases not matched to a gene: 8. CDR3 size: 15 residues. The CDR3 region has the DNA TGTGCCAGCAGCGTGGGGTCTACAGGGGACTACGAGCAGTACTTC. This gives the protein CASSVGSTGDYEQYF. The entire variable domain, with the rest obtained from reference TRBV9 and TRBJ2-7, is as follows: DSGVTQTPKHLITATGQRVTLRCSPRSGDLSVYWYQQSLDQGLQFLIQYYNGEERAKGNILERFSAQQFPDLHSELNLSSLELGDSALYFCASSVGSTGDYEQYFGPGTRLTVT.

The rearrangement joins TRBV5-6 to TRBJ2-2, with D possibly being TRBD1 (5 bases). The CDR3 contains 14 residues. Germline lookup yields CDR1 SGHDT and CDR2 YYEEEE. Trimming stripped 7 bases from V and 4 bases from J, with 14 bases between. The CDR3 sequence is CASAIGVSTGELFF. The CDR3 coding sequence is TGTGCCAGCGCGATAGGGGTGTCCACCGGGGAGCTGTTTTTT.

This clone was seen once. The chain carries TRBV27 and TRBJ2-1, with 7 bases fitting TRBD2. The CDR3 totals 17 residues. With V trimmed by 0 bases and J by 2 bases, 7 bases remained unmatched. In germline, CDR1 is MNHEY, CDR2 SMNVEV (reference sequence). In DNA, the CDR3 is TGTGCCAGCAGTTTATCGTTGGGGACTACCCCCTACAATGAGCAGTTCTTC. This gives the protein CASSLSLGTTPYNEQFF.

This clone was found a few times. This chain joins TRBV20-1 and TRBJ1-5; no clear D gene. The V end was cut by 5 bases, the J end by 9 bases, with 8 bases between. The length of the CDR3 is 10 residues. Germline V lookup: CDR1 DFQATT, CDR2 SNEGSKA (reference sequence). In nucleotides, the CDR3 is TGCAGTGCTCGCGGCCCGCCCCAGCATTTT. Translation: CSARGPPQHF.